These 24 T cell receptor beta chains were sequenced from one sample in a study of blood T cells in healthy people across ages. A sample-barcoded 5' primer and a J-beta primer mix were used in a second PCR of roughly 7 to 12 cycles. TCRdb reanalysed the 5' RACE reads using MiXCR and keeps one entry per CDR3 protein. The data contain about 1.4 million distinct CDR3 sequences, approximately 59% of them singletons. The source material was blood. Receptors were obtained from a man aged 18 to 29 in good health.

The chain recombines TRBV12-3 or TRBV12-4 with TRBJ1-2; 8 nucleotides match TRBD1. The CDR3 consists of 14 residues. Losses at the gene ends were 4 bases for V and 4 bases for J; bases not matched to a gene: 5. DNA of the CDR3: TGTGCCAGCAGTTACCGGACAGGGCGCTATGGCTACACCTTC. Translation gives CASSYRTGRYGYTF.

In this sample, this clonotype turned up once. This chain joins TRBV20-1 and TRBJ2-2; 7 nucleotides align to TRBD1. Germline V gene lookup returns CDR1 DFQATT and CDR2 SNEGSKA (reference sequence). V gave up 3 bases and J gave up 1 base; unmatched junction bases: 5. The CDR3 runs 15 residues. This chain's CDR3 is CSARAGGGNTGELFF. The CDR3 DNA sequence: TGCAGTGCTAGGGCAGGGGGTGGGAACACCGGGGAGCTGTTTTTT.

Only one count was recorded for this clonotype. The V gene is TRBV20-1, the J gene TRBJ2-7; TRBD2 is a possible D gene (6 bases). The CDR3 contains 15 residues. The germline CDR1 and CDR2 sequences are DFQATT and SNEGSKA (reference sequence). V gave up 2 bases and J gave up 1 base, with 15 bases separating them. CDR3 DNA sequence: TGCAGTGCTAGACAAGGTGGCGGGGAATCCTACGAGCAGTACTTC. Translated, it gives CSARQGGGESYEQYF.

This clonotype came up a few times. The V gene is TRBV4-3, the J gene TRBJ2-7, with 8 positions matching TRBD2. The germline V gene has CDR1 LGHNA and CDR2 YSLEER. V was pared by 0 bases and J by 5 bases, with 21 bases of the junction left unmatched. The CDR3 runs to 20 residues. The DNA for the CDR3 is TGCGCCAGCAGCCAAGATGTGGGCCCCTGGGGGACTAGGGGAGTCGACGAGCAGTACTTC. Protein sequence: CASSQDVGPWGTRGVDEQYF.

The rearrangement uses TRBV4-1 and TRBJ2-2, with D tentatively TRBD2 (6 bases). V dropped 0 bases and J dropped 6 bases, with 11 bases sitting between them. Germline V gives CDR1 MGHRA, CDR2 YSYEKL. This CDR3 region has 15 residues. CDR3 in amino acids: CASSQDQGGAGELFF. The CDR3 coding sequence is TGCGCCAGCAGCCAAGATCAGGGCGGGGCCGGGGAGCTGTTTTTT.

The V and J genes are TRBV20-1 and TRBJ2-1; maybe TRBD2 (6 bases). The DNA end lines up better with TRBJ2-7; the J call may be wrong. The CDR3 is made up of 14 amino acids. The germline gives CDR1 DFQATT, CDR2 SNEGSKA (reference sequence). The CDR3 region is CSASSGSSYNEQYF. For the CDR3, the DNA is TGCAGTGCTAGTAGCGGCAGCTCCTACAATGAGCAGTACTTC.

The chain carries TRBV6-5 and TRBJ2-1; TRBD2 might be the D (7 bases). The CDR3 totals 14 residues. Germline CDR1 MNHEY, CDR2 SVGAGI. V was clipped by 0 bases and J by 8 bases, with 11 bases between them. CDR3 nucleotides: TGTGCCAGCAGTTACTCGTGGGGGGGCGATGAGCAGTTCTTC. It codes for CASSYSWGGDEQFF.

This clonotype occurred a few times. The chain couples TRBV4-2 to TRBJ1-4; TRBD1 aligns across 9 bases. With V trimmed by 6 bases and J by 7 bases, 9 bases remained unmatched. The CDR3 extends over 15 amino acids. CDR1 LGHNA and CDR2 YNFKEQ come from the germline V gene. In DNA form, the CDR3 reads TGTGCCAGCAGTCAGGGACAGGGTGTAGGTGAAAAACTGTTTTTT. Amino acid sequence: CASSQGQGVGEKLFF.

This clonotype was detected only a few times. This chain connects TRBV19 to TRBJ1-4; weak D call: TRBD1 (6 bases). The V end lost 9 bases, the J end lost 2 bases, and 19 bases lay between the germline ends. Germline loops: CDR1 LNHDA, CDR2 SQIVND (reference sequence). The CDR3 is 16 amino acids. The CDR3: CASTDPGGETNEKLFF. CDR3 in DNA: TGTGCCAGCACCGATCCCGGGGGCGAGACTAATGAAAAACTGTTTTTT.

The chain couples TRBV16 to TRBJ2-1, with TRBD2 as a possible D gene (6 bases). V gave up 0 bases and J gave up 0 bases, with 15 bases separating them. The CDR3 is 18 residues long. The germline V gene encodes CDR1 KGHSY and CDR2 FQNENV. The CDR3 coding sequence is TGTGCCAGCAGCCAATCTGGAGTAGCGGCCTACTCCTACAATGAGCAGTTCTTC. Amino acids: CASSQSGVAAYSYNEQFF.

This chain uses TRBV4-2 with TRBJ2-2, with D possibly matching TRBD2 (6 bases). Trimming pared 0 bases from V and 1 base from J, leaving 12 bases between. Per germline, CDR1 LGHNA and CDR2 YNFKEQ. The CDR3 is 17 amino acids. The CDR3 reads CASSQDVGSRNTGELFF. CDR3 DNA: TGTGCCAGCAGCCAAGATGTCGGGAGCAGGAACACCGGGGAGCTGTTTTTT.

The V gene is TRBV25-1, the J gene TRBJ2-1, with D possibly matching TRBD2 (6 bases). The CDR3 is 14 amino acids. Per the germline V gene, CDR1 is MGHDK and CDR2 is SYGVNS. Trimming took 4 bases from V and 5 from J, leaving 12 bases between them. The CDR3 DNA follows: TGTGCCAGCAGTGGTCGGACTAAGGACAATGAGCAGTTCTTC. The encoded protein is CASSGRTKDNEQFF.

This clonotype occurred a few times. V gene TRBV29-1 combines with J gene TRBJ1-1; the match to TRBD1 covers 7 bases. CDR1 is SQVTM and CDR2 is ANQGSEA in the germline V gene. V lost 7 bases and J lost 3; bases outside the gene matches: 11. This CDR3 region has 14 residues. CDR3 DNA: TGCAGCGGGCAGGGGGACTTACCAGACACTGAAGCTTTCTTT. Encoded protein: CSGQGDLPDTEAFF.

This sequence joins TRBV20-1 and TRBJ2-7; D is uncertain. Germline assignment: CDR1 DFQATT and CDR2 SNEGSKA (reference sequence). The V end lost 6 bases, the J end lost 2 bases, and 20 bases lay between the germline ends. This CDR3 has 15 residues. The chain's CDR3 is CSASYPRVQAYEQYF. The CDR3 DNA is TGCAGTGCCAGCTATCCCCGGGTCCAGGCCTACGAGCAGTACTTC.

Here the CDR3 reads CSVEGVSHTDTQYF. The CDR3 DNA sequence: TGCAGCGTTGAAGGAGTCAGCCACACAGATACGCAGTATTTT. The genes are TRBV29-1 and TRBJ2-3, with no clear D. Per germline, CDR1 SQVTM and CDR2 ANQGSEA. The CDR3 sequence is 14 residues long. Trimming took off 1 base at V and 2 bases at J, with 10 bases between the two ends.

The gene calls are TRBV2 and TRBJ2-1; no reliable D call. CDR1 and CDR2 from the germline V gene are SNHLY and FYNNEI. The CDR3 runs to 12 residues. Between the trimmed V and J ends, which lost 2 bases and 10 bases, there was a span of 9 bases. The DNA for the CDR3 is TGTGCCAGCAGTGAACCCTTGACAGAGCAGTTCTTC. The encoded protein is CASSEPLTEQFF.

This chain links TRBV5-1 with TRBJ2-1; D gene ambiguous. Germline CDR1 and CDR2: SGHRS and YFSETQ. CDR3 length: 17 residues. V was clipped by 2 bases and J by 2 bases, with 17 bases between them. This CDR3 is CASSFDRTYKTYNEQFF. The CDR3 DNA sequence: TGCGCCAGCAGCTTCGATCGGACCTATAAAACCTACAATGAGCAGTTCTTC.

The sample holds a few counts of this clonotype. CDR3 nucleotide sequence: TGTGCCAGCAGTTTCCCCACTGAAGCTTTCTTT. It yields the protein CASSFPTEAFF. The rearrangement links TRBV7-9 to TRBJ1-1; D not resolved. The CDR3 is made up of 11 amino acids. Trimming took 6 bases from V and 4 from J, leaving 6 bases between them. Germline-derived CDR1 and CDR2 are SEHNR and FQNEAQ (reference sequence).

The chain uses TRBV7-9 and TRBJ2-5; 10 bases match TRBD2. CDR1 and CDR2 (germline): SEHNR, FQNEAQ (reference sequence). The CDR3 spans 20 residues. Germline trimming cut 2 bases from V and 1 base from J; bases unmatched to any gene: 16. CDR3 sequence: CASSLLDRGLAERFQETQYF. CDR3 nucleotides: TGTGCCAGCAGCTTATTGGACCGTGGACTAGCGGAGAGGTTCCAAGAGACCCAGTACTTC.

The rearrangement joins TRBV6-5 to TRBJ1-1; D call uncertain. CDR3 length: 14 amino acids. Germline assignment: CDR1 MNHEY and CDR2 SVGAGI. V dropped 5 bases and J dropped 5 bases, with 15 bases sitting between them. The CDR3 region is CASSKTSGGTEAFF. The DNA for the CDR3 is TGTGCCAGCAGTAAAACCTCGGGAGGTACTGAAGCTTTCTTT.

The chain carries TRBV6-1 and TRBJ2-7; 8 bases agree with TRBD1. CDR3 length: 13 amino acids. The V segment lost 8 bases and the J segment 3 bases; nucleotides outside the gene matches: 6. Germline V gives CDR1 MNHNS, CDR2 SASEGT. CDR3 nucleotide sequence: TGTGCCAGCCGGGACAGGTCATACTACGAGCAGTACTTC. Translated, it gives CASRDRSYYEQYF.

This clonotype has a count of ten or more. In DNA, the CDR3 is TGCAGCGTGTCAACTAGCGGGACCTACAATGAGCAGTTCTTC. Translation gives CSVSTSGTYNEQFF. V is TRBV29-1 and J is TRBJ2-1, with 10 nucleotides matching TRBD2. CDR3 length: 14 residues. Trimming at V came to 6 bases and at J to 2 bases, leaving 4 bases not matched to a gene. Per germline, CDR1 SQVTM and CDR2 ANQGSEA.

The rearrangement uses TRBV20-1 and TRBJ2-1; unclear D gene. Trimming took off 0 bases at V and 5 bases at J, with 14 bases between the two ends. The CDR3 spans 15 residues. Germline V lookup: CDR1 DFQATT, CDR2 SNEGSKA (reference sequence). The CDR3 DNA follows: TGCAGTGCTAGAGAGCCTCCCTCTACTCACAATGAGCAGTTCTTC. Translating gives CSAREPPSTHNEQFF.

This clonotype was seen a handful of times. V and J are TRBV6-5 and TRBJ2-5, with TRBD2 matching 12 bases. This CDR3 region has 16 residues. With 6 bases clipped from V and 1 base from J, the junction kept 6 bases outside the gene matches. The germline V gene encodes CDR1 MNHEY and CDR2 SVGAGI. The CDR3 protein is CASRPRTSGAQETQYF. The CDR3 DNA follows: TGTGCCAGCAGACCTAGGACTAGCGGGGCCCAAGAGACCCAGTACTTC.